This is a list of T cell receptor beta chains from one sample in a study of T cell responses to AZD1222 COVID-19 vaccine. Repertoires were generated with immunoSEQ multiplex PCR, while TCRdb's copy carries only in-frame clones and drops some. The sample has about 99,000 clones, around 94% seen once. This material consisted of peripheral blood, taken on day 0 of AZD1222 vaccination. The origin of the receptors is an adult in good health. Each CDR3 is given with its conserved first and last residue. Fields, in order: V gene, clone size, D gene, J gene, CDR3 DNA, CDR3 protein. The D gene is left open where the match is weak. Not every row has a clone size; where given, it reads once, few, many or a size class.

TRBV7-8	NA	NA	TRBJ1-2	TGTGCCAGCAGCTTAACGACCAAACAGGACTGGGGCACCTTC	CASSLTTKQDWGTF
TRBV14	medium-sized	NA	TRBJ1-1	TGTGCCAGCAGCCAGAGGAGGGCTTTCTTT	CASSQRRAFF
TRBV28	few	NA	TRBJ1-4	TGTGCCAGCAGTTTATCAGGATCAACTAATGAAAAACTGTTTTTT	CASSLSGSTNEKLFF
TRBV5-1	once	NA	TRBJ1-4	TGCGCCAGCAGCCAACACGGAAGGGGTGAAAAACTGTTTTTT	CASSQHGRGEKLFF
TRBV18	few	TRBD1	TRBJ1-5	TGTGCCAGCTCACCGGGACAGGTGCCTTATAGCAATCAGCCCCAGCATTTT	CASSPGQVPYSNQPQHF
TRBV2	NA	NA	TRBJ1-5	TGTGCCAGCACGGGTCTCGGGATCACTAGCAATCAGCCCCAGCATTTT	CASTGLGITSNQPQHF
TRBV18	NA	TRBD1	TRBJ2-2	TGTGCCAGCTCACCGAATGACAGGGCCGGGGAGCTGTTTTTT	CASSPNDRAGELFF
TRBV7-9	once	NA	TRBJ1-1	TGTGCCAGCAGCTTAGGTGGGGGATCTGAAGCTTTCTTT	CASSLGGGSEAFF
TRBV21-1	once	NA	TRBJ2-7	TGTGCCAGCAGCAAAACCCCCCGCTGGACAGGTACGGTCTCCTACGAGCAGTACTTC	CASSKTPRWTGTVSYEQYF
TRBV18	once	NA	TRBJ1-4	TGTGCCAGCTCACCCGGACCCGATGAAAAACTGTTTTTT	CASSPGPDEKLFF
TRBV7-8	NA	NA	TRBJ1-5	TGTGCCAGCAGCTTAGGACAGGCCGGCAATCAGCCCCAGCATTTT	CASSLGQAGNQPQHF
TRBV6-5	NA	TRBD1	TRBJ2-2	TGTGCCAGCAGTACGACCAGGGGGCTGGCCGGGGAGCTGTTTTTT	CASSTTRGLAGELFF
TRBV9	NA	TRBD1	TRBJ2-7	TGTGCCAGCAGCGTAGCGACCTCGACAGGGGGCGAGAACGAGCAGTACTTC	CASSVATSTGGENEQYF
TRBV6-5	NA	NA	TRBJ2-7	TGTGCCAGCAAGGTAGCGGCATCCGACGAGCAGTACTTC	CASKVAASDEQYF
TRBV6-5	NA	NA	TRBJ1-4	TGTGCCAGCAGCGGAGGCAGGGGCCGAGAAAAACTGTTTTTT	CASSGGRGREKLFF
TRBV7-2	NA	TRBD1	TRBJ1-2	TGTGCCAGCACCGAAACAGGGGCGCACTATGGCTACACCTTC	CASTETGAHYGYTF
TRBV30	NA	NA	TRBJ1-1	TGTGCCTGGAGTGTCCCGACAGGTCCTACGGTAACTGAAGCTTTCTTT	CAWSVPTGPTVTEAFF
TRBV3-1/TRBV3-2	few	NA	TRBJ1-1	TGTGCCAGCAGCCTCAAGGAAAAAGCTTTCTTT	CASSLKEKAFF
TRBV18	NA	TRBD1	TRBJ1-1	TGTGCCAGCTCACCCAGCCTTTTCGGGACAGGGGGTGATGAAGCTTTCTTT	CASSPSLFGTGGDEAFF
TRBV3-1/TRBV3-2	NA	TRBD1	TRBJ2-7	TGTGCCAGCAGCCAAGGTAGGGGGCAGTACGAGCAGTACTTC	CASSQGRGQYEQYF
TRBV24-1	NA	NA	TRBJ1-5	TGTGCCACCAGTGATTTAGCTAGAATTCAGCCCCAGCATTTT	CATSDLARIQPQHF
TRBV7-2	NA	NA	TRBJ1-1	TGTGCCAGCAGCTTAGTGCAGAACACTGAAGCTTTCTTT	CASSLVQNTEAFF
TRBV2	NA	TRBD1	TRBJ1-5	TGTGCCAGCAGTGTTACCCAGACAGGGTCTATTTCCAGCAATCAGCCCCAGCATTTT	CASSVTQTGSISSNQPQHF
TRBV9	NA	NA	TRBJ1-3	TGTGCCAGCAGCGACCGACAGACGTTCTCTGGAAACACCATATATTTT	CASSDRQTFSGNTIYF
TRBV7-3	NA	NA	TRBJ2-5	TGTGCCAGCAGCAACACACCCGGGGGGCCCCAAGAGACCCAGTACTTC	CASSNTPGGPQETQYF
TRBV29-1	few	NA	TRBJ2-1	TGCAGCGCCCGACAGCTTTACAATGAGCAGTTCTTC	CSARQLYNEQFF
TRBV3-1/TRBV3-2	NA	TRBD2	TRBJ2-7	TGTGCCAGCAGCCAAGAGGCCACCCTAGCGGGGGGCGAGCAGTACTTC	CASSQEATLAGGEQYF
TRBV7-9	once	TRBD2	TRBJ2-2	TGTGCCAGCAGCCAAGTGCGGGAGGTGAACACCGGGGAGCTGTTTTTT	CASSQVREVNTGELFF
TRBV3-1/TRBV3-2	NA	NA	TRBJ2-5	TGTGCCAGCAGCCAAGAGGTCTATTCGGCTAGCCTCCAAGAGACCCAGTACTTC	CASSQEVYSASLQETQYF
TRBV6-1	NA	NA	TRBJ1-5	TGTGCCAGCAGTGACGGTAGCAATCAGCCCCAGCATTTT	CASSDGSNQPQHF
TRBV4-1	NA	NA	TRBJ1-5	TGCGCCAGCAGCCAAGATGGAGGGGTTGGGAATCAGCCCCAGCATTTT	CASSQDGGVGNQPQHF
TRBV6-2/TRBV6-3	NA	NA	TRBJ1-6	TGTGCCAGCAGTTATCAGGAACTTTCACCCCTCCACTTT	CASSYQELSPLHF
TRBV30	NA	NA	TRBJ2-7	TGTGCCTGGAGTGTAATAGGCGCTGGACGCTCCTACGAGCAGTACTTC	CAWSVIGAGRSYEQYF
TRBV3-1/TRBV3-2	NA	TRBD1	TRBJ1-6	TGTGCCAGCAGCCGGACAGGGGGTTCACCCCTCCACTTT	CASSRTGGSPLHF
TRBV5-1	once	NA	TRBJ2-7	TGCGCCAGCAGCTTGGAACAGAGATACGAGCAGTACTTC	CASSLEQRYEQYF
TRBV14	NA	NA	TRBJ2-3	TGTGCCAGCAGCCAACAACCCGGGGCCTCAGATACGCAGTATTTT	CASSQQPGASDTQYF
TRBV24-1	NA	NA	TRBJ1-5	TGTGCCACCTGTTACAATCGTAATCAGCCCCAGCATTTT	CATCYNRNQPQHF
TRBV29-1	NA	TRBD1	TRBJ1-4	TGCAGCGTTGTTTTATACCGGGACAGCACAGAAAAACTGTTTTTT	CSVVLYRDSTEKLFF
TRBV5-1	NA	TRBD1	TRBJ2-5	TGCGCCAGCTCACCACAGGGGGCACAAGAGACCCAGTACTTC	CASSPQGAQETQYF
TRBV5-8	once	TRBD1	TRBJ2-5	TGTGCCAGCAGCTCAGGACAGGCAATACAAGAGACCCAGTACTTC	CASSSGQAIQETQYF
TRBV12-3/TRBV12-4	once	NA	TRBJ1-3	TGTGCCAGCAGTTTAAACACTGGAAACACCATATATTTT	CASSLNTGNTIYF
TRBV5-6	NA	TRBD1	TRBJ2-7	TGTGCCAGCAGCTTTGGCAGGGGGTACTACGAGCAGTACTTC	CASSFGRGYYEQYF
TRBV12-5	NA	NA	TRBJ1-4	TGTGCTAGTGGTCGCCCCGTCCACAGGGAGACTAATGAAAAACTGTTTTTT	CASGRPVHRETNEKLFF
TRBV6-4	NA	NA	TRBJ1-6	TGTGCCAGCAGTGACCGGGCGGCTGCGGGTTCACCCCTCCACTTT	CASSDRAAAGSPLHF
TRBV5-4	NA	TRBD1	TRBJ2-7	TGTGCCAGCAGCTTGGACAGGGGGAGGTACGAGCAGTACTTC	CASSLDRGRYEQYF
TRBV5-8	NA	NA	TRBJ1-1	TGTGCCAGCAGCTTGGCCATTGGGGTGATGAACACTGAAGCTTTCTTT	CASSLAIGVMNTEAFF
TRBV24-1	NA	NA	TRBJ1-5	TGTGCCACCAGTGATGCGGGGTACGGACCCCAGCATTTT	CATSDAGYGPQHF
TRBV7-6	NA	TRBD2	TRBJ2-3	TGTGCCAGCAGCTTAGCGCTATTGGGGGCGGGAGGAGCAAGAGATACGCAGTATTTT	CASSLALLGAGGARDTQYF
TRBV7-9	NA	NA	TRBJ1-5	TGTGCCAGCAGCTTAGCGACGGGGTCAGAGCAGCCCCAGCATTTT	CASSLATGSEQPQHF
TRBV6-1	NA	TRBD1	TRBJ1-1	TGTGCCAGCAGTGAAAGCGGGACAGGGGACACTGAAGCTTTCTTT	CASSESGTGDTEAFF
TRBV18	once	NA	TRBJ2-5	TGTGCCAGCTCACTATACGCGAGGGGACAAGAGACCCAGTACTTC	CASSLYARGQETQYF
TRBV6-5	few	TRBD1	TRBJ2-1	TGTGCCAGCAGTTACTCGACAAGGGACAGTGAGCAGTTCTTC	CASSYSTRDSEQFF
TRBV10-3	NA	NA	TRBJ2-4	TGTGCCATCAGAGCACCCGGACAGACCAAAAACATTCAGTACTTC	CAIRAPGQTKNIQYF
TRBV5-6	NA	NA	TRBJ1-3	TGTGCCAGCAGCCCGGGCTCTGGAAACACCATATATTTT	CASSPGSGNTIYF
TRBV12-5	NA	NA	TRBJ2-2	TGTGCTAGTGGGGCAAATGGGGAGCTGTTTTTT	CASGANGELFF
TRBV9	NA	NA	TRBJ2-3	TGTGCCAGCAGCGATCGAGATACGCAGTATTTT	CASSDRDTQYF
TRBV11-2	NA	NA	TRBJ1-1	TGTGCCAGCAGCAATACCCTCCCGGGCACTGAAGCTTTCTTT	CASSNTLPGTEAFF
TRBV18	NA	NA	TRBJ2-5	TGTGCCAGCTCACCAAAGGGTGAGACCCAGTACTTC	CASSPKGETQYF
TRBV6-2/TRBV6-3	NA	TRBD2	TRBJ2-3	TGTGCCAGCAGTCGACTAGCGGCTAGCACAGATACGCAGTATTTT	CASSRLAASTDTQYF